These 29 T cell receptor beta chains were sequenced from one sample in a study of T cells in Graves' hyperthyroidism and ophthalmopathy. Researchers amplified the TCR beta CDR3 regions from RNA transcripts. The TCR CDR3 first-round RT-PCR relied on the HTBI primer set. TCRdb itself ran the multiplex PCR reads through MiXCR, one entry per CDR3 protein. The sample lists 500,000 to 600,000 distinct CDR3 sequences; roughly 50% were seen once. Sequencing was performed on peripheral blood or thyroid tissue (not recorded which). These receptors were taken from a woman between 18 and 29 years old with Graves' hyperthyroidism.

This chain connects TRBV7-9 to TRBJ2-5; D is unclear. The CDR3 consists of 13 residues. Trimming cost V 1 base and J 7 bases, with 10 bases left between them. Per germline, CDR1 SEHNR and CDR2 FQNEAQ (reference sequence). This CDR3 is CASSLGAGVTQYF. The CDR3 region has the DNA TGTGCCAGCAGCTTAGGGGCTGGAGTGACCCAGTACTTC.

On this clonotype itself: A much larger clone sits a single nucleotide away, making a read error possible. The chain employs TRBV2 and TRBJ1-5; 8 nucleotides agree with TRBD1. From germline, CDR1 is SNHLY and CDR2 FYNNEI. This CDR3 has 14 amino acids. Unmatched junction bases numbered 6, after V lost 6 bases and J lost 5 bases. Here the CDR3 reads CASSRTGPHQPQHF. The CDR3 bases are TGTGCCAGCAGCCGGACAGGGCCTCATCAGCCCCAGCATTTT. The variable domain in full, with the rest retrieved from reference TRBV2 and TRBJ1-5, is EPEVTQTPSHQVTQMGQEVILRCVPISNHLYFYWYRQILGQKVEFLVSFYNNEISEKSEIFDDQFSVERPDGSNFTLKIRSTKLEDSAMYFCASSRTGPHQPQHFGDGTRLSIL.

This clonotype occurred many times. V is TRBV7-9 and J is TRBJ2-2, with TRBD2 matching over 7 bases. Trimming at V came to 5 bases and at J to 5 bases, leaving 11 bases not matched to a gene. This CDR3 spans 16 amino acids. Germline V CDR1 and CDR2: SEHNR, FQNEAQ (reference sequence). CDR3 DNA: TGTGCCAGCAGCACCATAGGGACTATTCGAACCGGGGAGCTGTTTTTT. It is translated as CASSTIGTIRTGELFF.

The V gene is TRBV5-4, the J gene TRBJ2-6; 7 nucleotides agree with TRBD2. The CDR3 runs 18 residues. Germline V gene data show CDR1 as SGHNT and CDR2 as YYREEE (reference sequence). J gave up 0 bases and V 7 bases, and 13 bases lay outside the gene matches. CDR3 region: CASGSGRAGISGANVLTF. CDR3 in DNA: TGTGCCAGCGGCTCCGGACGAGCGGGGATCTCTGGGGCCAACGTCCTGACTTTC.

At least ten counts were recorded for this clonotype. The chain is built from TRBV20-1 and TRBJ1-5; the D gene is possibly TRBD1 (5 bases). The germline gives CDR1 DFQATT, CDR2 SNEGSKA (reference sequence). CDR3 length equals 15 residues. V was shortened by 3 bases and J by 3 bases, with 15 bases between the two germline ends. Here the CDR3 DNA reads TGCAGTGCTAGGGGCGGCCAGGGCGTCAATCAGCCCCAGCATTTT. It yields the protein CSARGGQGVNQPQHF.

This clonotype was recorded at least ten times. This chain connects TRBV20-1 to TRBJ2-3; D remains unclear. Germline V CDR1 and CDR2: DFQATT, SNEGSKA (reference sequence). V lost 2 bases and J 0 bases, leaving 6 bases between the germline ends. The CDR3 length is 13 residues. DNA of the CDR3: TGCAGTGCTAGATATACTAGCACAGATACGCAGTATTTT. Translation gives CSARYTSTDTQYF.

This clonotype has ten or more counts. The chain links TRBV20-1 to TRBJ1-2; D is perhaps TRBD1 (5 bases). The CDR3 extends over 10 amino acids. The germline V gene has CDR1 DFQATT and CDR2 SNEGSKA (reference sequence). The germline V and J ends were trimmed by 3 bases and 8 bases, with 7 bases remaining between them. As DNA, the CDR3 is TGCAGTGCTAGTGGGGGAGGCTACACCTTC. Its translation is CSASGGGYTF.

With respect to this clonotype: A read error may be the cause here, since a much bigger clone is one base away. The rearrangement links TRBV29-1 to TRBJ2-5; 12 nucleotides align to TRBD2. This CDR3 contains 15 residues. Germline V lookup: CDR1 SQVTM, CDR2 ANQGSEA. CDR3 residues: CASGLGLAGLETQYF. CDR3 DNA sequence: TGCGCCAGCGGTCTCGGACTAGCGGGACTGGAGACCCAGTACTTC.

The chain couples TRBV7-9 to TRBJ2-1; 10 positions agree with TRBD2. The CDR3 covers 16 residues. After removal of 5 bases from V and 6 bases from J, the junction contained 10 bases not matched to a gene. CDR1 SEHNR and CDR2 FQNEAQ come from the germline V gene (reference sequence). The CDR3 reads CASSPSLAGVPNEQFF. The CDR3 bases are TGTGCCAGCAGCCCATCCCTAGCGGGAGTCCCCAATGAGCAGTTCTTC.

This clonotype has only a few counts. The chain recombines TRBV7-3 with TRBJ2-1; 7 bases map to TRBD2. Germline CDR1 reads SGHTA; CDR2 reads FQGTGA. The CDR3 runs to 15 residues. V was pared by 2 bases and J by 7 bases, with 8 bases of the junction left unmatched. For the CDR3, the DNA is TGTGCCAGCAGCTTAGAGGTCGTGCGGGGGAATGAGCAGTTCTTC. Translated, it gives CASSLEVVRGNEQFF.

This clonotype was observed at least ten times. The chain uses TRBV13 and TRBJ1-1; 9 nucleotides agree with TRBD1. The germline V gene has CDR1 PRHDT and CDR2 FYEKMQ (reference sequence). With 11 bases clipped from V and 4 bases from J, the junction kept 8 bases outside the gene matches. This CDR3 comprises 13 residues. The CDR3 sequence is CAGDTTGGTEAFF. CDR3 in DNA: TGTGCCGGTGATACGACAGGGGGCACTGAAGCTTTCTTT.

This chain joins TRBV9 and TRBJ1-6; a possible D gene is TRBD1 (5 bases). CDR3 length: 19 amino acids. The V end was cut by 0 bases, the J end by 7 bases, with 23 bases between. The germline V gene has CDR1 SGDLS and CDR2 YYNGEE. The chain's CDR3 is CASSVEASADGDSNSPLHF. CDR3 bases: TGTGCCAGCAGCGTAGAGGCTAGCGCGGACGGGGACTCCAATTCACCCCTCCACTTT.

This clonotype was seen ten or more times. The chain carries TRBV9 and TRBJ2-7; D perhaps matches TRBD2 (5 bases). V lost 4 bases to trimming and J lost 0 bases, with 14 bases between them. From germline, CDR1 is SGDLS and CDR2 YYNGEE. The CDR3 has 15 amino acids. Written as DNA, the CDR3 is TGTGCCAGCAGCCCTGTTCGTGGGAGCTCCTACGAGCAGTACTTC. As protein: CASSPVRGSSYEQYF.

The chain combines TRBV29-1 with TRBJ2-6; TRBD2 agrees at 7 bases. This CDR3 contains 18 residues. The V gene's germline CDR1 is SQVTM and CDR2 ANQGSEA. After removal of 0 bases from V and 1 base from J, the junction contained 9 bases not matched to a gene. The CDR3, as DNA: TGCAGCGTTGAAGATGTAGAGGGAGGGTGGTCTGGGGCCAACGTCCTGACTTTC. Protein: CSVEDVEGGWSGANVLTF. The full variable domain, with the rest looked up from reference TRBV29-1 and TRBJ2-6, is SAVISQKPSRDICQRGTSLTIQCQVDSQVTMMFWYRQQPGQSLTLIATANQGSEATYESGFVIDKFPISRPNLTFSTLTVSNMSPEDSSIYLCSVEDVEGGWSGANVLTFGAGSRLTVL.

Ten or more counts support this clonotype. The rearrangement uses TRBV6-4 and TRBJ1-5; the D gene is possibly TRBD1 (5 bases). The CDR3 runs to 13 residues. In germline, CDR1 is MRHNA, CDR2 SNTAGT. The V end was cut by 3 bases, the J end by 3 bases, with 6 bases between. CDR3 region: CASSEDNNQPQHF. The CDR3 nucleotides read TGTGCCAGCAGTGAGGACAACAATCAGCCCCAGCATTTT.

Regarding this clonotype: This may come from a read error, since a much larger clone is one base off. The chain has TRBV12-3 or TRBV12-4 and TRBJ2-7; TRBD2 matches at 7 bases. The trim removed 11 bases at V and 2 bases at J, leaving 12 bases unmatched. This CDR3 spans 14 amino acids. The CDR3 sequence is CAGSPTAGAYEQYF. CDR3 nucleotide sequence: TGTGCCGGCTCCCCGACGGCGGGGGCCTACGAGCAGTACTTC.

Comments on this clonotype: No DNA is shown, since the ends of the CDR3 on it are uncertain; the CDR3 is the one TCRdb lists. This chain uses TRBV15 with TRBJ1-6; TRBD1, the D gene given by the table, was not confirmed from the DNA. Germline loops: CDR1 LNHNV, CDR2 YYDKDF (reference sequence). The CDR3 is 18 amino acids long, termini counted. The CDR3: CATSRGTDRGLLWLHLRF.

The V call is TRBV6-5, the J call TRBJ2-2, with D maybe TRBD2 (6 bases). The CDR3 spans 13 residues. Germline V CDR1 and CDR2: MNHEY, SVGAGI. Trimming pared 4 bases from V and 6 bases from J, leaving 9 bases between. The CDR3, as DNA: TGTGCCAGCAGTTCCAGGGAGGCCGGGGAGCTGTTTTTT. Translating gives CASSSREAGELFF.

The chain joins TRBV9 to TRBJ1-2, with D perhaps matching TRBD1 (5 bases). CDR3 size: 13 residues. Germline loops: CDR1 SGDLS, CDR2 YYNGEE. The CDR3 sequence: CARGRITNYGYTF. The CDR3 coding sequence is TGTGCTAGGGGACGTATCACTAACTATGGCTACACCTTC.

A note on this clonotype: A much bigger clone sits one base away, suggesting this may be a read error. V is TRBV7-8 and J is TRBJ2-7; a weak D match, TRBD1 (7 bases). The V gene's germline CDR1 is SGHVS and CDR2 FQNEAQ. The length of the CDR3 is 11 residues. Between the trimmed V and J ends, which lost 5 bases and 10 bases, there was a span of 12 bases. CDR3 nucleotide sequence: TGTGCCAGCAGCCCAGGGGGGAACCAGTACTTC. The encoded protein is CASSPGGNQYF. Full variable domain (missing parts from reference TRBV7-8 and TRBJ2-7): GAGVSQSPRYKVAKRGQDVALRCDPISGHVSLFWYQQALGQGPEFLTYFQNEAQLDKSGLPSDRFFAERPEGSVSTLKIQRTQQEDSAVYLCASSPGGNQYFGPGTRLTVT.

The J gene is TRBJ1-1, the V gene TRBV20-1, with 8 positions matching TRBD1. After removal of 3 bases from V and 4 bases from J, the junction contained 4 bases not matched to a gene. The length of the CDR3 is 13 residues. Germline values: CDR1 DFQATT, CDR2 SNEGSKA (reference sequence). The CDR3 reads CSARGQVGTEAFF. In nucleotides, the CDR3 is TGCAGTGCTAGGGGACAGGTGGGCACTGAAGCTTTCTTT.

This clonotype was counted at least ten times. V is TRBV7-8 and J is TRBJ1-6; the D gene is possibly TRBD1 (5 bases). The germline V and J ends were trimmed by 1 base and 9 bases, with 10 bases remaining between them. Per the germline V gene, CDR1 is SGHVS and CDR2 is FQNEAQ. This CDR3 region has 14 residues. The CDR3 nucleotides read TGTGCCAGCAGCTTAGGCAGGGTGGCTTCACCCCTCCACTTT. This codes for CASSLGRVASPLHF.

The chain uses TRBV2 and TRBJ2-5; 7 bases match TRBD2. Judging by the DNA end, TRBJ2-1 fits better; the J call may be wrong. The CDR3 totals 13 residues. Germline V gene data show CDR1 as SNHLY and CDR2 as FYNNEI. The CDR3 DNA is TGTGCCAGCAATACGGAGCGGGGCAATGAGCAGTTCTTC. It yields the protein CASNTERGNEQFF.

V is TRBV12-3 or TRBV12-4 and J is TRBJ1-4; D possibly corresponds to TRBD2 (6 bases). The DNA end is more similar to TRBJ2-3, so the J call may be wrong. The CDR3 consists of 15 residues. CDR3: CASSFSGEGADTQYF. DNA for the CDR3: TGTGCCAGCAGTTTTAGCGGTGAAGGCGCAGATACGCAGTATTTT.

This clonotype came up many times. The chain couples TRBV19 to TRBJ1-1, with TRBD1 as a possible D gene (5 bases). Germline CDR1 is LNHDA and CDR2 is SQIVND (reference sequence). The V end lost 8 bases, the J end lost 5 bases, and 18 bases lay between the germline ends. The CDR3 covers 14 residues. This CDR3 is CASSRGSRDTEAFF. Here the CDR3 DNA reads TGTGCCAGTTCGCGAGGTAGCAGGGATACTGAAGCTTTCTTT.

At least ten counts were recorded for this clonotype. The chain joins TRBV5-1 to TRBJ1-2, with D unclear. The V gene's germline CDR1 is SGHRS and CDR2 YFSETQ. This CDR3 is built from 15 residues. V lost 4 bases to trimming and J lost 2 bases, with 15 bases between them. CDR3 amino acids: CASSQQSTMNYGYTF. CDR3 nucleotides: TGCGCCAGCAGCCAGCAATCCACAATGAACTATGGCTACACCTTC.

V and J are TRBV25-1 and TRBJ1-1, with D maybe TRBD1 (5 bases). The CDR3 spans 14 residues. The V end was cut by 1 base, the J end by 5 bases, with 11 bases between. CDR1 and CDR2 (germline): MGHDK, SYGVNS. The CDR3 DNA is TGTGCCAGCAGTGAATTCGGGGCTTGGACTGAAGCTTTCTTT. This codes for CASSEFGAWTEAFF.

This clonotype has ten or more counts. V gene TRBV24-1 combines with J gene TRBJ1-2; 7 nucleotides match TRBD1. This CDR3 spans 12 amino acids. The germline V gene has CDR1 KGHDR and CDR2 SFDVKD. The ends lost 10 bases at V and 3 bases at J; junction bases unmatched: 4. CDR3 DNA: TGTGCCACGGAGGGGACAGACTATGGCTACACCTTC. It translates to CATEGTDYGYTF.

This clonotype was recorded many times. This chain connects TRBV20-1 to TRBJ1-2; D is undetermined. V shed 2 bases and J shed 7 bases, with 11 bases lying between them. This CDR3 contains 12 residues. Germline values: CDR1 DFQATT, CDR2 SNEGSKA (reference sequence). This CDR3 reads CSARSEVSGYTF. CDR3 nucleotide sequence: TGCAGTGCTAGATCCGAGGTATCTGGCTACACCTTC.